These 10 T cell receptor beta chains originate from one sample sequenced in a study of T cells in women clearing cervical HPV infection. The data were produced by immunoSEQ multiplex PCR, yet TCRdb's version contains in-frame clones alone and is incomplete. The ten top clones account for approximately 1.4%, within a sample of 30,000 to 35,000 clones. Source material: blood buffy coat. The receptors originated from a woman between 18 and 70 years old with a cervical HPV16 infection that either progressed to CIN3+ or cleared (not recorded which).

Details on this clone: Sequencing ends 3 residues short of the CDR3 end; the germline J gene provides the rest. V usage is TRBV7-3 and J usage is TRBJ1-6; TRBD1 matches at 10 bases. CDR1 SGHTA and CDR2 FQGTGA come from the germline V gene. Trimming removed 4 bases from V and 6 bases from J; junction bases left unmatched: 3. This CDR3 region has 15 residues. The CDR3 protein is CASSSGTGVNSPLHF. The sequenced CDR3 bases are TGTGCCAGCAGCTCGGGGACAGGGGTTAATTCACCC.

As regards this clone: The CDR3 end lies 3 residues beyond the end of the read and is filled in from the germline J gene. The chain links TRBV7-9 to TRBJ1-4; D not certain. The CDR3 is 14 amino acids. Per germline, CDR1 SEHNR and CDR2 FQNEAQ (reference sequence). CDR3 DNA, as far as it was read: TGTGCCAGCAGCTTAACTGGTGTGAATTCACCA. It yields the protein CASSLTGVNSP. The full CDR3 sequence reads CASSLTGVNSPLFF.

As regards this clone: The CDR3 is cut off 3 residues early in the read; its end comes from the germline J gene. The genes are TRBV18 and TRBJ2-7; D possibly corresponds to TRBD1 (5 bases). V was shortened by 4 bases and J by 3 bases, with 10 bases between the two germline ends. The CDR3 length is 13 residues. Germline values: CDR1 KGHSH, CDR2 LQKENI. The covered CDR3 bases are TGTGCCAGCTCACAGGAGACAGACTACGAG. Its translation is CASSQETDYE. The CDR3 in its entirety is CASSQETDYEQYF.

Note on this clone: The observed sequence ends 3 residues before the CDR3 terminus, with the missing tail filled in from the germline J gene. The V and J genes are TRBV5-1 and TRBJ2-7; D uncertain. V was trimmed by 4 bases and J by 0 bases, leaving 8 bases between them. The CDR3 has 13 amino acids. Germline V gene lookup returns CDR1 SGHRS and CDR2 YFSETQ. CDR3 amino acids: CASSHRVSYEQYF. The CDR3 DNA, read in part, is TGCGCCAGCAGCCACCGGGTCTCCTACGAG.

As concerns this clone: The sequence runs out 3 residues before the end of the CDR3; the remainder is reconstructed from the germline J gene. This CDR3 is also generated by other DNA sequences in the sample. The gene calls are TRBV20-1 and TRBJ2-7, with 9 bases fitting TRBD1. The CDR3 is made up of 15 amino acids. Germline V gene sequence: CDR1 DFQATT, CDR2 SNEGSKA (reference sequence). V shed 0 bases and J 2 bases; nucleotides not matched to a gene: 5. CDR3 bases read: TGCAGTGCTAGAGATCTGGGACAGGGAACCTACGAG. Protein: CSARDLGQGTYE. In full, the CDR3 reads CSARDLGQGTYEQYF.

As regards this clone: The sequence runs out 3 residues before the end of the CDR3; the remainder is reconstructed from the germline J gene. J is TRBJ2-5 and V is TRBV7-2; 8 bases are a match to TRBD2. V lost 6 bases, J lost 3 bases, and 3 bases stayed unmatched. Germline CDR1 reads SGHTA; CDR2 reads FQGNSA. This CDR3 spans 13 amino acids. Here the CDR3 reads CASRRGAKETQYF. CDR3 DNA (partial): TGTGCCAGCAGGCGGGGGGCCAAAGAGACC. Looking up the rest from reference TRBV7-2 and TRBJ2-5 gives the full variable domain: GAGVSQSPSNKVTEKGKDVELRCDPISGHTALYWYRQSLGQGLEFLIYFQGNSAPDKSGLPSDRFSAERTGGSVSTLTIQRTQQEDSAVYLCASRRGAKETQYFGPGTRLLVL.

For this clone: The CDR3 extends 3 residues past the end of the read, so its final part is completed from the germline J gene. The chain recombines TRBV10-3 with TRBJ1-4; 9 bases align to TRBD1. This CDR3 has 15 amino acids. Germline V gives CDR1 ENHRY, CDR2 SYGVKD. CDR3 bases read: TGTGCCATCAGTGTGAAGGGGGACAGGGATTCACCA. Translated, it gives CAISVKGDRDSP. The whole CDR3 reads CAISVKGDRDSPLFF.

The chain's CDR3 is CASSTRGGSYNSPLFF. The sequenced part of the CDR3 DNA is TGTGCCAGTAGTACCCGAGGGGGTTCCTATAATTCACCG. The chain uses TRBV19 and TRBJ2-2, with D perhaps TRBD1 (6 bases). Read sequence stops 3 residues before the CDR3 end, and the germline J gene provides the missing end. CDR3 size: 16 residues. Germline-derived CDR1 and CDR2 are LNHDA and SQIVND (reference sequence).

As to this clone: The CDR3 goes on 3 residues after the read ends, and that part is filled in from the germline J gene. This chain links TRBV7-3 with TRBJ2-2; D is perhaps TRBD2 (6 bases). Trimming left V 2 bases short and J 3 bases short, with 16 bases between. CDR1 is SGHTA, CDR2 FQGTGA, per germline. There are 17 residues in the CDR3. This CDR3 reads CASSLRTSRGYTGELFF. CDR3 DNA, as far as it was read: TGTGCCAGCAGCTTACGCACTAGCCGAGGATACACCGGGGAG. The whole variable domain, filled in from reference TRBV7-3 and TRBJ2-2, reads GAGVSQTPSNKVTEKGKYVELRCDPISGHTALYWYRQSLGQGPEFLIYFQGTGAADDSGLPNDRFFAVRPEGSVSTLKIQRTERGDSAVYLCASSLRTSRGYTGELFFGEGSRLTVL.

To note about this clone: The read halts 3 residues ahead of the CDR3 end, with the missing end drawn from the germline J gene. V is TRBV19 and J is TRBJ1-2; the D gene is possibly TRBD1 (5 bases). CDR3 size: 11 residues. Germline-derived CDR1 and CDR2 are LNHDA and SQIVND (reference sequence). Trimming took off 8 bases at V and 7 bases at J, with 11 bases between the two ends. The CDR3 bases that were read are TGTGCCAGTCGGGGGGGGACTGGC. This gives the protein CASRGGTG. The complete CDR3 reads CASRGGTGYTF.